This record concerns one TCR beta chain sequence. Its antigen is unknown. The data are from a study of naive and memory T cell subsets. Notes on the study in general: Especially in CD8 cells, naive repertoires contained a few larger clonotypes, possibly CD45RA-re-expressing memory cells. Over 90% of naive TCR sequences appeared only once, unlike memory subsets.

Both TRBC1 and TRBC2 were covered by a beta constant-region primer of two equimolar oligonucleotides. Four rounds of PCR amplified the ligated cDNA using nested alpha and beta constant-region primers plus SP2. Each CDR3 protein is one row after TCRdb ran MiXCR on the UMI-ligation and nested PCR reads. The table lists some 150,000 distinct CDR3 sequences, about 15% of them singletons. This clonotype was obtained from a human donor in good health. Sequenced sample: naive CD4+ T cells from blood.

The DNA for the CDR3 is TGTGCCAGCAGTCACCCGGGACAGGGAACTGAGCAGTTCTTC. This gives the protein CASSHPGQGTEQFF. The J gene is TRBJ2-1, the V gene TRBV6-2 or TRBV6-3; 9 bases align to TRBD1. V shed 5 bases, J shed 9 bases, and the junction held 8 bases outside the gene matches. The germline V gene encodes CDR1 MNHEY and CDR2 SVGEGT. The CDR3 totals 14 residues.